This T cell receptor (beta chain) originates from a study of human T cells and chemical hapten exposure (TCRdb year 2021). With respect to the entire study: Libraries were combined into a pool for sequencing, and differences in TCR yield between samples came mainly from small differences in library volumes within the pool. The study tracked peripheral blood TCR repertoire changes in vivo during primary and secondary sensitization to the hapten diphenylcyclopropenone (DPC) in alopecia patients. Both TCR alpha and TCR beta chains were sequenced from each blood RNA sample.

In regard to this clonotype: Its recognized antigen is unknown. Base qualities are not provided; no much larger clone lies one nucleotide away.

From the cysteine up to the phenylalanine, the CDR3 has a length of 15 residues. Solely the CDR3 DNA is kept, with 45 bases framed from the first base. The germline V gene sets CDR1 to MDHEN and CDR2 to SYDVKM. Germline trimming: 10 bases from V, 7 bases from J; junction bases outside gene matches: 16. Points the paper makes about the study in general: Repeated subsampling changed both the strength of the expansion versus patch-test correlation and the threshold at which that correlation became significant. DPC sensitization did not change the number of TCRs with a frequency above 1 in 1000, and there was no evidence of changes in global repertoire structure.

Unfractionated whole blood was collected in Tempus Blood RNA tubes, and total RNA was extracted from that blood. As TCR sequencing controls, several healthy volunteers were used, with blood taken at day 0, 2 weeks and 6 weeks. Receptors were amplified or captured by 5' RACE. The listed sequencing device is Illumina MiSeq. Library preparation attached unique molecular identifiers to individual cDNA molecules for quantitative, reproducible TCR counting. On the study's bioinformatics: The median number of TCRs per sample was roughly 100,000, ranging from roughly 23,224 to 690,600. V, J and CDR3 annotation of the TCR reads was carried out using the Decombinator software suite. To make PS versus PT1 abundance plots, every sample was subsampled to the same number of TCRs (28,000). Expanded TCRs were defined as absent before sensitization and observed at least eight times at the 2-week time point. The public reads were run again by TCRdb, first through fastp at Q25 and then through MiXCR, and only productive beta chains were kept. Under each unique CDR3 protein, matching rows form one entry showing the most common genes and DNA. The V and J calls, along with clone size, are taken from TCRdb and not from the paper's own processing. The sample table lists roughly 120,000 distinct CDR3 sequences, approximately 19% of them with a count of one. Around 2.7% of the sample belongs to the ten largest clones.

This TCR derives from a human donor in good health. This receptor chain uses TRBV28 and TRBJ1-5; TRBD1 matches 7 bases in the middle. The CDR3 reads CATLPSGRGEQPQHF. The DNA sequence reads TGTGCCACGCTTCCCTCGGGCAGGGGGGAACAGCCCCAGCATTTT.